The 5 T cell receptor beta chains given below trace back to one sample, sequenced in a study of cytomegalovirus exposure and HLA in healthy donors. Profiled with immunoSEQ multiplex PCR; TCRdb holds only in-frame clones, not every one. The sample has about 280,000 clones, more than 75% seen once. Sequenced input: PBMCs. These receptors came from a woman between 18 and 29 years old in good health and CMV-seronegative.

DNA for the CDR3: TGTGCCAGCAGTTTATTGGACAGTAGTCAGCCCCAGCATTTT. Protein product: CASSLLDSSQPQHF. V and J are TRBV28 and TRBJ1-5; TRBD1 is a possible D gene (6 bases). V was clipped by 1 base and J by 6 bases, with 10 bases between them. The CDR3 spans 14 residues. In germline, CDR1 is MDHEN, CDR2 SYDVKM.

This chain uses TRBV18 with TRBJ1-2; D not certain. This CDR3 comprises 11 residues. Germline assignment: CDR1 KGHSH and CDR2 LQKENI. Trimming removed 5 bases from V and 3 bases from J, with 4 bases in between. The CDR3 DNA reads TGTGCCAGCTCATCGGACTATGGCTACACCTTC. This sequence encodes CASSSDYGYTF.

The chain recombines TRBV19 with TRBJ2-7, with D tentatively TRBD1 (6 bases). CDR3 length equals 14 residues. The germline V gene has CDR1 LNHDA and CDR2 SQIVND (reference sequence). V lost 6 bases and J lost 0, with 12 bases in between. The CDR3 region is CASRRQDSSYEQYF. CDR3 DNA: TGTGCCAGTAGGAGACAGGATAGCTCCTACGAGCAGTACTTC. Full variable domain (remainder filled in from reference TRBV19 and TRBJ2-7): DGGITQSPKYLFRKEGQNVTLSCEQNLNHDAMYWYRQDPGQGLRLIYYSQIVNDFQKGDIAEGYSVSREKKESFPLTVTSAQKNPTAFYLCASRRQDSSYEQYFGPGTRLTVT.

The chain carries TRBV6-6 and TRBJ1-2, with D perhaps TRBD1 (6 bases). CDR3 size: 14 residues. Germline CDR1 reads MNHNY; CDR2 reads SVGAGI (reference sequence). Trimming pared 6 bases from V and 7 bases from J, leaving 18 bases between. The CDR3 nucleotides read TGTGCCAGCAGCCCCGGTACAGGGTCTGGTGGCTACACCTTC. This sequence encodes CASSPGTGSGGYTF.

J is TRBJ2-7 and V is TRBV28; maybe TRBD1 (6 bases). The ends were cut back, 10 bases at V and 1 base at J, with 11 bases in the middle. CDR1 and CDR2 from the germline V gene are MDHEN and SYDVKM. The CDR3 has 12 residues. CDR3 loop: CATTDSSYEQYF. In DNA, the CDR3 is TGTGCCACTACGGACAGTTCCTACGAGCAGTACTTC.